This TCR beta chain is from a study of cytomegalovirus exposure and HLA in healthy donors. General observations from the study: One cluster of highly shared sequence variants probably arose as a sequencing artifact. Confirmation was obtained in vitro that a few CMV-associated chains are specific for CMV antigens.

Primers included in the PCR were 60 Vbeta and 13 Jbeta primers. TCRdb keeps only in-frame clones here, not all; method: immunoSEQ multiplex PCR. This sample's table has about 110,000 clones. A remark on this clone: Antigen specificity is unknown.

CDR3 length equals 14 residues. Germline V CDR1 and CDR2: MGHRA, YSYEKL. The ends lost 3 bases at V and 5 bases at J; junction bases unmatched: 5. The sequencing sample was made of PBMCs. This chain uses TRBV4-1 with TRBJ1-1; TRBD1 agrees at 8 bases. The TCR sequence derives from a man aged 50 or older in good health and CMV-seronegative. The CDR3 DNA reads TGCGCCAGCAGCCAGTCTCAGGGGGCAACTGAAGCTTTCTTT. Residues: CASSQSQGATEAFF.